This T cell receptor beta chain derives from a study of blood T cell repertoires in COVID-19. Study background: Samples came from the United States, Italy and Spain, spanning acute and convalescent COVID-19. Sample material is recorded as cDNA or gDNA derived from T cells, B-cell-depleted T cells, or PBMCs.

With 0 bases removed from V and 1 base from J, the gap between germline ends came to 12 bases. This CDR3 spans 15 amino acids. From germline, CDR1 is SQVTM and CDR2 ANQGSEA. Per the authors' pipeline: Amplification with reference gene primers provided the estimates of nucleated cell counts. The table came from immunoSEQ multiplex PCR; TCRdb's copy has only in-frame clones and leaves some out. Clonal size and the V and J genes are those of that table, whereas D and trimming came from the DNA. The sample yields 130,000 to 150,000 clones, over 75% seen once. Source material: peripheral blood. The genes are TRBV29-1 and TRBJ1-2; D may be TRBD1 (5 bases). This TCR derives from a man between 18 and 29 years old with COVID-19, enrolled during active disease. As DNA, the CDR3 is TGCAGCGTTGAAGATTTGGCAGGGATTAACTATGGCTACACCTTC. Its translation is CSVEDLAGINYGYTF.